These 21 T cell receptor beta chains came from one sample sequenced in a study of Graves' ophthalmopathy and Graves' hyperthyroidism. RNA transcripts provided the template for amplifying TCR beta CDR3 regions. First-round RT-PCR used HTBI primers; second-round multiplex PCR followed. TCRdb passed the multiplex PCR reads through MiXCR, listing each CDR3 protein once. The sample yields 200,000 to 250,000 distinct CDR3 sequences, less than 55% seen once. Sequencing was performed on peripheral blood. The origin of the receptors is an adult man with Graves' ophthalmopathy.

This clonotype was seen only a few times. The gene calls are TRBV29-1 and TRBJ1-1; D possibly corresponds to TRBD1 (5 bases). Trimming removed 3 bases from V and 1 base from J, with 12 bases in between. The CDR3 loop spans 14 amino acids. The V gene's germline CDR1 is SQVTM and CDR2 ANQGSEA. Here the CDR3 DNA reads TGCAGCGTTGAGGTAGGGGTAAGGAACACTGAAGCTTTCTTT. This sequence encodes CSVEVGVRNTEAFF.

The chain couples TRBV6-6 to TRBJ2-7; tentatively, D is TRBD1 (5 bases). CDR3 length equals 12 residues. The V and J ends lost 7 bases and 3 bases respectively, with 10 bases between them. Looked up from germline, CDR1 is MNHNY and CDR2 is SVGAGI (reference sequence). This chain's CDR3 is CASTADSYEQYF. CDR3 sequence (DNA): TGTGCCAGCACCGCTGACAGCTACGAGCAGTACTTC.

The chain combines TRBV29-1 with TRBJ1-2; D uncertain. This CDR3 region has 11 residues. The V gene lost 6 bases and the J gene lost 3 bases, with 8 bases spanning the gap. From germline, CDR1 is SQVTM and CDR2 ANQGSEA. The CDR3 DNA sequence: TGCAGCGTAGTTCCTCACTATGGCTACACCTTC. This translates into CSVVPHYGYTF.

This clonotype occurred a few times. DNA of the CDR3: TGTGCCAGCAGACAGGGCCTCTCAGGTGGCTACACCTTC. This encodes CASRQGLSGGYTF. The rearrangement joins TRBV6-4 to TRBJ1-2; a weak D match, TRBD1 (6 bases). With 6 bases removed from V and 7 bases from J, the gap between germline ends came to 15 bases. The V gene's germline CDR1 is MRHNA and CDR2 SNTAGT. The CDR3 sequence is 13 residues long.

In this sample, this clonotype turned up a few times. The CDR3: CASSGTVSSYEQYF. CDR3 coding DNA: TGTGCCAGCAGCGGTACGGTCAGCTCCTACGAGCAGTACTTC. The chain is built from TRBV7-3 and TRBJ2-7; no clear D gene. The V gene lost 5 bases and the J gene lost 0 bases, with 11 bases spanning the gap. Per the germline V gene, CDR1 is SGHTA and CDR2 is FQGTGA. The CDR3 sequence is 14 residues long.

This chain links TRBV19 with TRBJ1-5; D perhaps matches TRBD1 (6 bases). V was shortened by 6 bases and J by 6 bases, with 12 bases between the two germline ends. The CDR3 is 13 amino acids. Germline CDR1 is LNHDA and CDR2 is SQIVND (reference sequence). As DNA, the CDR3 is TGTGCCAGTAGCCGACAGGAGGGTCAGCCCCAGCATTTT. Translation gives CASSRQEGQPQHF.

This rearrangement joins TRBV7-3 to TRBJ2-3, with D perhaps matching TRBD2 (9 bases). Trimming took 5 bases from V and 3 from J, leaving 18 bases between them. This CDR3 has 16 residues. CDR1 and CDR2 (germline): SGHTA, FQGTGA. The DNA for the CDR3 is TGTGCCAGCAGCCTTAGCGGGGGACAGGTAACAGATACGCAGTATTTT. It is translated as CASSLSGGQVTDTQYF.

This clonotype has only a few counts. The chain recombines TRBV12-3 or TRBV12-4 with TRBJ2-7; TRBD1 or TRBD2 may be the D gene (5 bases each). Between the trimmed V and J ends, which lost 2 bases and 2 bases, there was a span of 13 bases. CDR3 length equals 15 residues. The CDR3 sequence is CASSLSFGTTYEQYF. CDR3 nucleotides: TGTGCCAGCAGTTTATCCTTCGGGACCACCTACGAGCAGTACTTC.

In this sample, this clonotype turned up a few times. The chain recombines TRBV25-1 with TRBJ1-2, with TRBD1 as a possible D gene (5 bases). V was clipped by 8 bases and J by 2 bases, with 12 bases between them. CDR1 is MGHDK, CDR2 SYGVNS, per germline. This CDR3 is 13 amino acids long. DNA for the CDR3: TGTGCCAGCTCTGACAGCCTCAACTATGGCTACACCTTC. It specifies CASSDSLNYGYTF.

The rearrangement joins TRBV2 to TRBJ1-4; TRBD1 might be the D (6 bases). In germline, CDR1 is SNHLY, CDR2 FYNNEI. V lost 5 bases and J 8 bases, leaving 12 bases between the germline ends. The CDR3 covers 13 residues. CDR3 coding DNA: TGTGCCAGCAGTTCCCCGGGGGCGGAAAAACTGTTTTTT. It specifies CASSSPGAEKLFF.

This clonotype was recorded many times. J is TRBJ2-7 and V is TRBV7-9; no clear D gene. This CDR3 is built from 12 residues. Trimming removed 5 bases from V and 6 bases from J, with 11 bases in between. Germline assignment: CDR1 SEHNR and CDR2 FQNEAQ (reference sequence). CDR3 region: CASSTRPPEQYF. The CDR3 DNA reads as TGTGCCAGCAGCACCCGCCCTCCCGAGCAGTACTTC.

This clonotype was seen a few times. CDR3 sequence (DNA): TGTGCCAGCAGTCCCGGGACAGGGAAATCCAGGGAGCTGTTTTTT. This codes for CASSPGTGKSRELFF. The chain combines TRBV7-2 with TRBJ2-2; 9 bases align to TRBD1. CDR3 length equals 15 residues. Germline V gene data show CDR1 as SGHTA and CDR2 as FQGNSA. V shed 6 bases, J shed 9 bases, and the junction held 11 bases outside the gene matches. Complete variable domain (other parts from reference TRBV7-2 and TRBJ2-2): GAGVSQSPSNKVTEKGKDVELRCDPISGHTALYWYRQSLGQGLEFLIYFQGNSAPDKSGLPSDRFSAERTGGSVSTLTIQRTQQEDSAVYLCASSPGTGKSRELFFGEGSRLTVL.

CDR3 in DNA: TGTGCCAGCAGCCAAGGGCAAGATAGCAATCAGCCCCAGCATTTT. This encodes CASSQGQDSNQPQHF. The chain has TRBV4-2 and TRBJ1-5; D call uncertain. CDR3 length: 15 amino acids. The germline V gene encodes CDR1 LGHNA and CDR2 YNFKEQ. V was trimmed by 1 base and J by 0 bases, leaving 7 bases between them.

V and J are TRBV5-1 and TRBJ2-7; tentatively, D is TRBD1 (6 bases). The germline CDR1 and CDR2 sequences are SGHRS and YFSETQ. Trimming stripped 4 bases from V and 4 bases from J, with 18 bases between. CDR3 length: 15 residues. The CDR3 coding sequence is TGCGCCAGCAGCATAGCGCCGGGACACGGATACGAGCAGTACTTC. Amino acid sequence: CASSIAPGHGYEQYF. The whole variable domain, filled in from reference TRBV5-1 and TRBJ2-7, reads KAGVTQTPRYLIKTRGQQVTLSCSPISGHRSVSWYQQTPGQGLQFLFEYFSETQRNKGNFPGRFSGRQFSNSRSEMNVSTLELGDSALYLCASSIAPGHGYEQYFGPGTRLTVT.

With regard to this clonotype: This may be a read error, as it is one base from a much larger clone. This chain joins TRBV2 and TRBJ1-5; 9 nucleotides line up with TRBD1. The tail of the sequence fits TRBJ2-3 better, so the J call may be wrong. This CDR3 contains 14 residues. Germline assignment: CDR1 SNHLY and CDR2 FYNNEI. The DNA of the CDR3 is TGTGCCAGCGGACAGGGGAATAGCAATCAGCCCCAGTATTTT. Protein product: CASGQGNSNQPQYF.

This chain uses TRBV7-2 with TRBJ1-3; D is perhaps TRBD1 (5 bases). The CDR3 has 16 residues. Germline loops: CDR1 SGHTA, CDR2 FQGNSA. V gave up 5 bases and J gave up 0 bases, with 14 bases separating them. The CDR3 is CASSLLGVSSGNTIYF. CDR3 bases: TGTGCCAGCAGCCTATTGGGGGTTAGCTCTGGAAACACCATATATTTT.

This sequence joins TRBV5-1 and TRBJ1-5, with TRBD1 as a possible D gene (5 bases). There are 15 residues in the CDR3. V lost 0 bases and J lost 6, with 13 bases in between. Germline V CDR1 and CDR2: SGHRS, YFSETQ. The CDR3 region is CASSLEGTRSQPQHF. In DNA form, the CDR3 reads TGCGCCAGCAGCTTGGAGGGGACGAGGAGTCAGCCCCAGCATTTT.

J is TRBJ2-5 and V is TRBV6-1, with D possibly TRBD1 on 5 matching bases. Germline-derived CDR1 and CDR2 are MNHNS and SASEGT. V dropped 3 bases and J dropped 0 bases, with 11 bases sitting between them. The CDR3 contains 15 residues. The CDR3 bases are TGTGCCAGCAGTGAGGCGACAGCTTACCAAGAGACCCAGTACTTC. This codes for CASSEATAYQETQYF.

This chain links TRBV29-1 with TRBJ2-7; D not resolved. Germline CDR1 is SQVTM and CDR2 is ANQGSEA. This CDR3 contains 11 residues. V lost 4 bases and J 7 bases, leaving 11 bases between the germline ends. The CDR3 region is CSVALDREQYF. The CDR3 coding sequence is TGCAGCGTTGCTTTGGACCGTGAGCAGTACTTC.

The chain uses TRBV20-1 and TRBJ1-1, with no clear D. The CDR3 is 11 residues long. Trimming took 2 bases from V and 8 from J, leaving 9 bases between them. CDR1 is DFQATT and CDR2 is SNEGSKA in the germline V gene (reference sequence). The CDR3 region is CSARRRGEAFF. The CDR3 region has the DNA TGCAGTGCTAGAAGGCGGGGAGAAGCTTTCTTT.

Ten or more counts support this clonotype. The chain recombines TRBV10-2 with TRBJ1-2; D is perhaps TRBD1 (6 bases). This CDR3 is 14 amino acids long. The germline gives CDR1 WSHSY, CDR2 SAAADI. V lost 2 bases to trimming and J lost 8 bases, with 15 bases between them. DNA of the CDR3: TGCGCCAGCAGTGAGCCGACGGACAGCGGGGGCTACACCTTC. It yields the protein CASSEPTDSGGYTF.